This TCR beta chain originates from a study of blood T cell repertoires in COVID-19. Clones were read by immunoSEQ multiplex PCR, and TCRdb kept only the in-frame ones, dropping some. Among under 300,000 clones, 85% were seen once, and the ten largest hold 10% to 15%. The sequence was obtained from a human donor in a cohort sampled during active COVID-19. Sequencing was performed on peripheral blood.

CDR3: CASSLAWTDRSEQYF. The DNA of the CDR3 is TGTGCCAGCAGCTTAGCTTGGACAGACCGAAGCGAGCAGTACTTC. The V and J genes are TRBV7-6 and TRBJ2-7; maybe TRBD1 (6 bases). Germline V CDR1 and CDR2: SGHVS, FNYEAQ. This CDR3 region has 15 residues. Deletions cut 0 bases from V and 6 bases from J, with 15 bases between. Full variable domain (outside the CDR3, taken from reference TRBV7-6 and TRBJ2-7): GAGVSQSPRYKVTKRGQDVALRCDPISGHVSLYWYRQALGQGPEFLTYFNYEAQQDKSGLPNDRFSAERPEGSISTLTIQRTEQRDSAMYRCASSLAWTDRSEQYFGPGTRLTVT.